This T cell receptor beta chain came from a study of T cell responses to AZD1222 COVID-19 vaccine. This CDR3 has 15 residues. With 0 bases clipped from V and 0 bases from J, the junction kept 2 bases outside the gene matches. The V gene's germline CDR1 is SGHRS and CDR2 YFSETQ. Concerning this clone itself: Its target is not known.

It was second doses at about 4 or about 12 weeks that were pooled. Clones were sequenced by immunoSEQ multiplex PCR, and TCRdb holds only the in-frame ones, with some missing. Of approximately 150,000 clones listed, around nine tenths are singletons. Findings and limits, study-wide: CD4 TCRs associated with vaccination spanned spike, dominating at 160-218 and 743-854. In the spike-specific TCR repertoire, nearly half reportedly target unmutated variant regions.

The source of this sequence is an adult who received the AZD1222 COVID-19 vaccine. Sequenced material: peripheral blood, taken 28 days after the second AZD1222 dose. The chain carries TRBV5-1 and TRBJ1-2; TRBD1 matches at 7 bases. The CDR3 sequence: CASSLGTGPNYGYTF. CDR3 coding DNA: TGCGCCAGCAGCTTGGGGACAGGACCTAACTATGGCTACACCTTC. Looking up the rest from reference TRBV5-1 and TRBJ1-2 gives the full variable domain: KAGVTQTPRYLIKTRGQQVTLSCSPISGHRSVSWYQQTPGQGLQFLFEYFSETQRNKGNFPGRFSGRQFSNSRSEMNVSTLELGDSALYLCASSLGTGPNYGYTFGSGTRLTVV.